This TCR beta chain appears in the sequencing data of a study of cytomegalovirus exposure and HLA in healthy donors. About the study: HLA-typed donors were the source of approximately 86 million unique TCRs held in an early data release. Genotyping showed 81% of hundreds of donors falling in the Caucasian-associated ancestry cluster.

Healthy donors of bone marrow made up the group. The junction had 8 bases not matched to a gene; V was cut back by 4 bases and J by 3 bases. This CDR3 has 18 residues. The V gene's germline CDR1 is SGHRS and CDR2 YFSETQ. The PCR had 60 Vbeta and 13 Jbeta primers. Sequencing was performed with immunoSEQ multiplex PCR; in TCRdb, only in-frame clones are kept and a portion is missing. The table shows some 99,000 clones, with just under 70% occurring only once. The sequence derives from a woman aged 65 to 85 in good health and CMV-seropositive. The J gene is TRBJ2-3, the V gene TRBV5-1; 16 bases are shared with TRBD2. The source material was PBMCs. The CDR3 region is CASSTGTSGGALTDTQYF. The CDR3 DNA follows: TGCGCCAGCAGCACTGGGACTAGCGGGGGGGCCTTGACAGATACGCAGTATTTT.